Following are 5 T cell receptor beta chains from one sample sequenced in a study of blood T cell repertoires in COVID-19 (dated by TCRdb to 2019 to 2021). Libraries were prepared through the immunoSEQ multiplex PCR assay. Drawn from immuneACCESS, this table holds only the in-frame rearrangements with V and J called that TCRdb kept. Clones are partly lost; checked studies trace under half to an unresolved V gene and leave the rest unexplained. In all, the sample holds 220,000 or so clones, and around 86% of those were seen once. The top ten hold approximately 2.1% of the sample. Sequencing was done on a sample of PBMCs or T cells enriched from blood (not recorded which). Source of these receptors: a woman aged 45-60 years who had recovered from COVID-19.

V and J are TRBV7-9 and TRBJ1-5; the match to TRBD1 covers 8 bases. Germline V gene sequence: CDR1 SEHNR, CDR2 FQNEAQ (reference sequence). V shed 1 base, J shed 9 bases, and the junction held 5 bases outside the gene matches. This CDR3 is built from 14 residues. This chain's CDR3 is CASSLGRQGTPQHF. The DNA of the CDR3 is TGTGCCAGCAGCTTAGGCCGACAGGGGACGCCCCAGCATTTT.

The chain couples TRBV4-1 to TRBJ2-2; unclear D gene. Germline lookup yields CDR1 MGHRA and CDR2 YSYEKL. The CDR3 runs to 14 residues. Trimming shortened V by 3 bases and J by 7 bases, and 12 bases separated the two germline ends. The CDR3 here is CASSQETAGGELFF. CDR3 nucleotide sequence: TGCGCCAGCAGCCAGGAAACAGCCGGCGGGGAGCTGTTTTTT.

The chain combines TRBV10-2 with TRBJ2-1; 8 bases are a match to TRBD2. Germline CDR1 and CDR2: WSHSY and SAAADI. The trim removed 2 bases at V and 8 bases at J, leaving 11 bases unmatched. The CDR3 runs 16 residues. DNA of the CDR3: TGCGCCAGCAGTGAGGAGCTGAACGGGGGGGACGATGAGCAGTTCTTC. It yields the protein CASSEELNGGDDEQFF.

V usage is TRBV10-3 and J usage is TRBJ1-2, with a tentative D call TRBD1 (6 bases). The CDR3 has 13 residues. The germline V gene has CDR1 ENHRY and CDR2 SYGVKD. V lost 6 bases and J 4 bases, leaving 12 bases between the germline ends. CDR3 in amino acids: CAISGQSSYGYTF. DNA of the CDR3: TGTGCCATCAGCGGACAGTCATCCTATGGCTACACCTTC.

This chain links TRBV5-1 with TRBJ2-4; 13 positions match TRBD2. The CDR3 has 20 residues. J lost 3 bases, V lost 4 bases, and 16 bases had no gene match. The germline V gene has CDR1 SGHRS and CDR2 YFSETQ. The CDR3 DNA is TGCGCCAGCAGCCCCGAGGGACTAGCGGGGCCCTTGTCGGGCAAAAACATTCAGTACTTC. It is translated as CASSPEGLAGPLSGKNIQYF.